This TCR beta chain comes out of a study of blood T cell repertoires in COVID-19. Germline V gene data show CDR1 as SGDLS and CDR2 as YYNGEE. Trimming stripped 2 bases from V and 1 base from J, with 6 bases between. The CDR3 is 13 amino acids. The protocol was immunoSEQ multiplex PCR, while the TCRdb copy is restricted to in-frame clones and leaves out a portion. This table holds about 310,000 clones, roughly 84% found once. This clone was recorded only once. In the same sample, other DNA sequences code for this CDR3. Sequenced material: peripheral blood. The receptor's source is a man aged 50 or older with active or convalescent COVID-19. The chain combines TRBV9 with TRBJ1-2; perhaps TRBD1 as D (6 bases). DNA of the CDR3: TGTGCCAGCAGCGTGGACAGTAACTATGGCTACACCTTC. The encoded protein is CASSVDSNYGYTF.